These 32 T cell receptor beta chains were sequenced from one sample in a study of blood T cell repertoires in COVID-19. The table came from immunoSEQ multiplex PCR; TCRdb's copy has only in-frame clones and leaves some out. The data contain about 210,000 clones, 92% of them singletons. Sequencing used peripheral blood. The receptors derive from a man aged 25-40 years with acute or convalescent COVID-19.

The chain joins TRBV6-1 to TRBJ2-7, with D hard to call. The germline V gene encodes CDR1 MNHNS and CDR2 SASEGT. The CDR3 consists of 17 residues. V lost 0 bases, J lost 4 bases, and 19 bases lay in between. CDR3 DNA: TGTGCCAGCAGTGAAGCGCGTGTCCGGGTAGTTCCGTACGAGCAGTACTTC. Translated, it gives CASSEARVRVVPYEQYF.

This sequence joins TRBV6-5 and TRBJ2-1; 10 nucleotides match TRBD2. The CDR3 is 14 amino acids. CDR1 is MNHEY and CDR2 is SVGAGI in the germline V gene. With V trimmed by 6 bases and J by 7 bases, 6 bases remained unmatched. This CDR3 reads CASRLIAGGNEQFF. For the CDR3, the DNA is TGTGCCAGCAGGCTTATAGCGGGAGGTAATGAGCAGTTCTTC.

This chain joins TRBV28 and TRBJ1-4; TRBD1 matches at 10 bases. The CDR3 sequence is 15 residues long. The V and J ends lost 6 bases and 8 bases, in that order; junction bases with no gene match: 9. Germline V CDR1 and CDR2: MDHEN, SYDVKM. Here the CDR3 DNA reads TGTGCCAGCAGATCCTTGGACAGGGGGAGCGAAAAACTGTTTTTT. Encoded protein: CASRSLDRGSEKLFF.

CDR3 sequence: CAWSNGQGLEQYF. The CDR3 nucleotides are TGTGCCTGGAGTAATGGTCAGGGACTCGAGCAGTACTTC. This rearrangement joins TRBV30 to TRBJ2-7; D is perhaps TRBD2 (6 bases). The V end was cut by 2 bases, the J end by 6 bases, with 14 bases between. The CDR3 is made up of 13 amino acids. Germline V gene lookup returns CDR1 GTSNPN and CDR2 SVGIG (reference sequence).

The chain links TRBV29-1 to TRBJ2-2; D not certain. The CDR3 totals 15 residues. Trimming cost V 7 bases and J 0 bases, with 15 bases left between them. Looked up from germline, CDR1 is SQVTM and CDR2 is ANQGSEA. CDR3 residues: CSAFVPKTNTGELFF. The CDR3 bases are TGCAGCGCTTTTGTGCCTAAAACGAACACCGGGGAGCTGTTTTTT.

The chain is built from TRBV18 and TRBJ1-2; unclear D gene. The CDR3 contains 13 residues. Trimming cost V 3 bases and J 3 bases, with 8 bases left between them. CDR1 KGHSH and CDR2 LQKENI come from the germline V gene. The CDR3 DNA reads as TGTGCCAGCTCACCCCAGGATTACTATGGCTACACCTTC. The encoded protein is CASSPQDYYGYTF.

This rearrangement joins TRBV19 to TRBJ1-5; D ambiguous. The V end was cut by 7 bases, the J end by 0 bases, with 10 bases between. Germline loops: CDR1 LNHDA, CDR2 SQIVND (reference sequence). This CDR3 has 14 amino acids. CDR3 amino acids: CASKEADSNQPQHF. The DNA of the CDR3 is TGTGCCAGTAAGGAGGCGGATAGCAATCAGCCCCAGCATTTT. Together with reference TRBV19 and TRBJ1-5, the CDR3 gives the full variable domain: DGGITQSPKYLFRKEGQNVTLSCEQNLNHDAMYWYRQDPGQGLRLIYYSQIVNDFQKGDIAEGYSVSREKKESFPLTVTSAQKNPTAFYLCASKEADSNQPQHFGDGTRLSIL.

The CDR3 nucleotides are TGTGCCAGCAGCCCCGGGACAGGGGGAAACTACGAGCAGTACTTC. Residues: CASSPGTGGNYEQYF. The V gene is TRBV28, the J gene TRBJ2-7; TRBD1 agrees at 11 bases. This CDR3 region has 15 residues. Germline CDR1 is MDHEN and CDR2 is SYDVKM. V shed 6 bases and J 3 bases; nucleotides not matched to a gene: 7.

This chain links TRBV30 with TRBJ2-7; D is possibly TRBD1 (5 bases). The CDR3 consists of 12 residues. V dropped 2 bases and J dropped 4 bases, with 9 bases sitting between them. Looked up from germline, CDR1 is GTSNPN and CDR2 is SVGIG (reference sequence). CDR3 residues: CAWSRNRYEQYF. The CDR3 nucleotides are TGTGCCTGGAGTAGGAACAGGTACGAGCAGTACTTC. Drawing the rest from reference TRBV30 and TRBJ2-7, the complete variable domain is SQTIHQWPATLVQPVGSPLSLECTVEGTSNPNLYWYRQAAGRGLQLLFYSVGIGQISSEVPQNLSASRPQDRQFILSSKKLLLSDSGFYLCAWSRNRYEQYFGPGTRLTVT.

This chain links TRBV27 with TRBJ2-7; 9 bases match TRBD2. The CDR3 runs 15 residues. With V trimmed by 7 bases and J by 2 bases, 9 bases remained unmatched. Germline values: CDR1 MNHEY, CDR2 SMNVEV (reference sequence). The CDR3 loop reads CASTLAGAGPYEQYF. In nucleotides, the CDR3 is TGTGCCAGCACCTTAGCGGGAGCAGGCCCCTACGAGCAGTACTTC.

The chain recombines TRBV6-6 with TRBJ2-1, with 13 positions matching TRBD2. The CDR3 covers 18 residues. After removal of 5 bases from V and 6 bases from J, the junction contained 13 bases not matched to a gene. Germline lookup yields CDR1 MNHNY and CDR2 SVGAGI (reference sequence). CDR3 residues: CASSPRTSGRARLNEQFF. CDR3 sequence (DNA): TGTGCCAGCAGTCCGCGGACTAGCGGGAGAGCCCGTCTCAATGAGCAGTTCTTC.

The CDR3 is CASSIRGQAGNGYTF. The CDR3 nucleotides are TGTGCCAGTAGTATCCGAGGACAGGCCGGCAATGGCTACACCTTC. The rearrangement links TRBV19 to TRBJ1-2; TRBD1 agrees at 7 bases. Trimming at V came to 3 bases and at J to 6 bases, leaving 10 bases not matched to a gene. CDR3 length: 15 amino acids. Looked up from germline, CDR1 is LNHDA and CDR2 is SQIVND (reference sequence).

The V call is TRBV12-3 or TRBV12-4, the J call TRBJ1-1; a weak D match, TRBD1 (6 bases). V lost 6 bases, J lost 8 bases, and 16 bases lay in between. The CDR3 is made up of 13 amino acids. CDR3 region: CASSQWPGQEAFF. CDR3 DNA sequence: TGTGCCAGCAGCCAGTGGCCGGGACAAGAAGCTTTCTTT.

The rearrangement uses TRBV11-2 and TRBJ2-2; tentatively, D is TRBD2 (5 bases). The CDR3 is made up of 17 amino acids. Germline assignment: CDR1 SGHAT and CDR2 FQNNGV. Trimming took 5 bases from V and 4 from J, leaving 20 bases between them. The CDR3 reads CASSPHGETVVTGELFF. The CDR3 nucleotides read TGTGCCAGCAGCCCACACGGGGAGACCGTGGTCACCGGGGAGCTGTTTTTT.

This rearrangement joins TRBV19 to TRBJ1-2, with 8 bases that match TRBD1. Per germline, CDR1 LNHDA and CDR2 SQIVND (reference sequence). Germline trimming cut 7 bases from V and 4 bases from J; bases unmatched to any gene: 8. The CDR3 is 14 amino acids. This CDR3 is CASNGQGKGYGYTF. CDR3 nucleotide sequence: TGTGCCAGTAACGGACAGGGAAAAGGCTATGGCTACACCTTC.

The CDR3 loop is CASSSFRVQETQYF. DNA of the CDR3: TGCGCCAGCAGCTCCTTCAGGGTCCAAGAGACCCAGTACTTC. This rearrangement joins TRBV5-1 to TRBJ2-5; D is perhaps TRBD1 (5 bases). V lost 3 bases to trimming and J lost 1 base, with 10 bases between them. Germline CDR1 SGHRS, CDR2 YFSETQ. This CDR3 region has 14 residues. The entire variable domain, with the rest obtained from reference TRBV5-1 and TRBJ2-5, is as follows: KAGVTQTPRYLIKTRGQQVTLSCSPISGHRSVSWYQQTPGQGLQFLFEYFSETQRNKGNFPGRFSGRQFSNSRSEMNVSTLELGDSALYLCASSSFRVQETQYFGPGTRLLVL.

For the CDR3, the DNA is TGTGCCAGCAGCCTCAACAGGGGGCGCGGAGAGACCCAGTACTTC. Encoded protein: CASSLNRGRGETQYF. This rearrangement joins TRBV14 to TRBJ2-5, with TRBD1 matching 9 bases. The CDR3 is 15 amino acids. Germline-derived CDR1 and CDR2 are SGHDN and FVKESK. The ends lost 4 bases at V and 4 bases at J; junction bases unmatched: 7.

The rearrangement uses TRBV5-4 and TRBJ1-1; TRBD1 agrees at 8 bases. The length of the CDR3 is 15 residues. With V trimmed by 4 bases and J by 6 bases, 11 bases remained unmatched. Germline CDR1 and CDR2: SGHNT and YYREEE (reference sequence). CDR3 nucleotide sequence: TGTGCCAGCAGCCCCCAACGACAGGGGAGGGCTGAAGCTTTCTTT. Amino acid sequence: CASSPQRQGRAEAFF.

The chain employs TRBV28 and TRBJ2-1, with TRBD2 identical over 7 bases. CDR3 length: 11 amino acids. CDR1 and CDR2 from the germline V gene are MDHEN and SYDVKM. V lost 7 bases and J lost 13; bases outside the gene matches: 7. CDR3 residues: CASTDGGEQFF. Here the CDR3 DNA reads TGTGCCAGCACCGATGGGGGGGAACAGTTCTTC.

The chain joins TRBV9 to TRBJ2-6; no clear D. The CDR3 sequence is 15 residues long. Germline V gene data show CDR1 as SGDLS and CDR2 as YYNGEE. V was clipped by 0 bases and J by 2 bases, with 6 bases between them. CDR3 sequence: CASSVEATGANVLTF. CDR3 bases: TGTGCCAGCAGCGTAGAAGCGACTGGGGCCAACGTCCTGACTTTC.

The chain employs TRBV28 and TRBJ1-2; maybe TRBD1 (5 bases). The V end was cut by 2 bases, the J end by 7 bases, with 11 bases between. CDR1 and CDR2 (germline): MDHEN, SYDVKM. This CDR3 has 13 amino acids. CDR3 loop: CASSLQGLLGYTF. The CDR3 DNA follows: TGTGCCAGCAGTTTACAGGGCTTGCTTGGCTACACCTTC.

The rearrangement joins TRBV2 to TRBJ2-1, with 8 bases identical to TRBD1. V dropped 4 bases and J dropped 2; count of bases not matched to a gene: 4. Germline lookup yields CDR1 SNHLY and CDR2 FYNNEI. The CDR3 is 15 residues long. DNA for the CDR3: TGTGCCAGCAGTGCGACAGGGGTCGCCTACAATGAGCAGTTCTTC. This codes for CASSATGVAYNEQFF.

This clone showed up just once. The chain couples TRBV9 to TRBJ2-1; TRBD2 agrees at 11 bases. Germline CDR1 SGDLS, CDR2 YYNGEE. This CDR3 comprises 17 residues. Germline trimming cut 4 bases from V and 6 bases from J; bases unmatched to any gene: 12. This CDR3 reads CASSLNIAGGPGNEQFF. Here the CDR3 DNA reads TGTGCCAGCAGCTTAAACATAGCGGGAGGGCCCGGCAATGAGCAGTTCTTC. The full variable domain, completed using reference TRBV9 and TRBJ2-1, is DSGVTQTPKHLITATGQRVTLRCSPRSGDLSVYWYQQSLDQGLQFLIQYYNGEERAKGNILERFSAQQFPDLHSELNLSSLELGDSALYFCASSLNIAGGPGNEQFFGPGTRLTVL.

This clone was seen more than once but under ten times. This chain links TRBV2 with TRBJ2-2, with TRBD2 matching 8 bases. The CDR3 loop spans 14 amino acids. Looked up from germline, CDR1 is SNHLY and CDR2 is FYNNEI. V lost 11 bases, J lost 0 bases, and 5 bases stayed unmatched. CDR3 loop: CAGQTSANTGELFF. The DNA for the CDR3 is TGTGCCGGACAGACTAGCGCGAACACCGGGGAGCTGTTTTTT.

This chain connects TRBV4-2 to TRBJ2-3; 9 bases are a match to TRBD2. CDR1 and CDR2 (germline): LGHNA, YNFKEQ. V lost 4 bases to trimming and J lost 7 bases; unmatched junction nucleotides: 18. The CDR3 is made up of 18 amino acids. The CDR3, as DNA: TGTGCCAGCAGCCCACCAGCCTTTTTGGCGGGAGGGTTAAATACGCAGTATTTT. Protein sequence: CASSPPAFLAGGLNTQYF.

V gene TRBV24-1 combines with J gene TRBJ2-3, with TRBD2 matching 10 bases. Germline V gene lookup returns CDR1 KGHDR and CDR2 SFDVKD. The V gene end was trimmed by 4 bases and the J gene end by 3 bases; junction bases not matched to a gene: 6. The CDR3 contains 16 residues. CDR3 nucleotide sequence: TGTGCCACCAGTGACCCCTCACTAGCGGGAACAGATACGCAGTATTTT. Its protein is CATSDPSLAGTDTQYF.

This clone has a handful of counts. The rearrangement uses TRBV7-9 and TRBJ2-1; 8 nucleotides match TRBD1. The CDR3 totals 15 residues. The V segment lost 3 bases and the J segment 7 bases; nucleotides outside the gene matches: 8. Germline values: CDR1 SEHNR, CDR2 FQNEAQ (reference sequence). CDR3 nucleotide sequence: TGTGCCAGCAGCTTGGGACAGGCGCCCTTTAATGAGCAGTTCTTC. Protein product: CASSLGQAPFNEQFF.

CDR3 nucleotide sequence: TGTGCCACCAGTGATTTAGCGGGAGCGCTTTACAATGAGCAGTTCTTC. As protein: CATSDLAGALYNEQFF. J is TRBJ2-1 and V is TRBV24-1; 8 bases agree with TRBD2. V was pared by 1 base and J by 4 bases, with 5 bases of the junction left unmatched. CDR3 length equals 16 residues. Germline V gene lookup returns CDR1 KGHDR and CDR2 SFDVKD.

This clone was observed once. V and J are TRBV18 and TRBJ2-7, with a tentative D call TRBD1 (5 bases). The CDR3 spans 13 residues. CDR1 and CDR2 (germline): KGHSH, LQKENI. The germline V and J ends were trimmed by 6 bases and 3 bases, with 12 bases remaining between them. This CDR3 is CASSRGPYYEQYF. Here the CDR3 DNA reads TGTGCCAGCTCTAGGGGCCCATACTACGAGCAGTACTTC.

J is TRBJ2-2 and V is TRBV14; D call uncertain. Germline V CDR1 and CDR2: SGHDN, FVKESK. The germline V and J ends were trimmed by 5 bases and 5 bases, with 9 bases remaining between them. The CDR3 extends over 13 amino acids. In DNA form, the CDR3 reads TGTGCCAGCAGCTCTCACGGGACCGGGGAGCTGTTTTTT. It yields the protein CASSSHGTGELFF.

This clone was detected a few times. The chain uses TRBV3-1 (or the pseudogene TRBV3-2) and TRBJ1-6, with TRBD1 as a possible D gene (6 bases). The CDR3 has 14 residues. Germline CDR1 is LGHDT and CDR2 is YNNKEL (reference sequence). The V end lost 2 bases, the J end lost 7 bases, and 9 bases lay between the germline ends. CDR3 DNA: TGTGCCAGCAGCCAAAGGACAGCAAATTCACCCCTCCACTTT. Translating gives CASSQRTANSPLHF.

The V call is TRBV19, the J call TRBJ1-5; 9 bases map to TRBD1. The ends lost 2 bases at V and 4 bases at J; junction bases unmatched: 3. This CDR3 contains 15 residues. Germline CDR1 reads LNHDA; CDR2 reads SQIVND (reference sequence). The CDR3 protein is CASSIMGTGNQPQHF. The CDR3, as DNA: TGTGCCAGTAGTATAATGGGGACAGGGAATCAGCCCCAGCATTTT.